What follows are 21 T cell receptor beta chains derived from one specimen sequenced in a study of identical twins. MiXCR was run by TCRdb on the 5' RACE reads, yielding one entry per CDR3 protein. In the table there are some 230,000 distinct CDR3 sequences, 6.5% of which are singletons. These same data were also listed under a study on T cells expressing NK-cell markers.

Material for sequencing was CD8+ T cells sorted from blood. All receptors come from a woman between 18 and 29 years old in good health.

The sample holds many counts of this clonotype. The junction departs from the called germline gene at one end, perhaps through a read error. The rearrangement uses TRBV7-7 and TRBJ1-1; no firm D call. Germline-derived CDR1 and CDR2 are SSHAT and FNYEAQ (reference sequence). The CDR3 sequence is 13 residues long. The CDR3 reads CASSLTLNTEAFF. CDR3 coding DNA: TGTGCTAGCAGCTTAACCTTGAACACTGAAGCTTTCTTT.

V and J are TRBV20-1 and TRBJ2-3; D is undetermined. The length of the CDR3 is 14 residues. Trimming took off 0 bases at V and 2 bases at J, with 9 bases between the two ends. CDR1 and CDR2 (germline): DFQATT, SNEGSKA (reference sequence). CDR3 sequence reads: CSARDLSITDTQYF. The DNA for the CDR3 is TGCAGTGCTAGAGATCTCAGTATCACAGATACGCAGTATTTT.

This clonotype has a handful of counts. V is TRBV20-1 and J is TRBJ2-7; 9 bases match TRBD1. Germline CDR1 DFQATT, CDR2 SNEGSKA (reference sequence). The CDR3 covers 15 residues. The trim removed 3 bases at V and 4 bases at J, leaving 10 bases unmatched. The CDR3 nucleotides read TGCAGTGCTAGTGGGGGGACAGGGACAGGTTACGAGCAGTACTTC. This gives the protein CSASGGTGTGYEQYF.

In this sample, this clonotype turned up many times. The CDR3 loop reads CASGPIGTSGRNEQFF. CDR3 sequence (DNA): TGTGCTAGTGGTCCTATCGGGACTAGCGGTAGGAATGAGCAGTTCTTC. This chain uses TRBV12-5 with TRBJ2-1; 11 bases are a match to TRBD2. The germline V gene has CDR1 LGHNT and CDR2 FRNRAP. The CDR3 is made up of 16 amino acids. J gave up 7 bases and V 5 bases, and 10 bases lay outside the gene matches.

This chain links TRBV19 with TRBJ2-1; 8 bases match TRBD2. There are 14 residues in the CDR3. The junction had 7 bases not matched to a gene; V was cut back by 8 bases and J by 4 bases. Germline loops: CDR1 LNHDA, CDR2 SQIVND (reference sequence). In nucleotides, the CDR3 is TGTGCCAGTCGACCGGGACTAGAATACAATGAGCAGTTCTTC. This translates into CASRPGLEYNEQFF.

The V gene is TRBV7-6, the J gene TRBJ1-1; 8 bases match TRBD1. Unmatched junction bases numbered 6, after V lost 0 bases and J lost 0 bases. The V gene's germline CDR1 is SGHVS and CDR2 FNYEAQ. The length of the CDR3 is 17 residues. CDR3 sequence reads: CASSLASGDRMNTEAFF. CDR3 DNA sequence: TGTGCCAGCAGCTTAGCGAGTGGGGACAGGATGAACACTGAAGCTTTCTTT.

The sample holds a few counts of this clonotype. The chain employs TRBV6-5 and TRBJ2-2, with D tentatively TRBD2 (6 bases). V was pared by 2 bases and J by 5 bases, with 12 bases between. The CDR3 extends over 15 amino acids. Germline V gene sequence: CDR1 MNHEY, CDR2 SVGAGI. The CDR3: CASSYRGGLTGELFF. The CDR3, as DNA: TGTGCCAGCAGTTACAGGGGAGGCCTTACCGGGGAGCTGTTTTTT.

CDR3 sequence: CSARGWAFNQPQHF. CDR3 in DNA: TGCAGTGCTAGGGGTTGGGCCTTCAATCAGCCCCAGCATTTT. V is TRBV20-1 and J is TRBJ1-5; D call uncertain. The CDR3 contains 14 residues. Germline assignment: CDR1 DFQATT and CDR2 SNEGSKA (reference sequence). Trimming removed 3 bases from V and 3 bases from J, with 12 bases in between.

This clonotype was seen at least ten times. V is TRBV12-3 or TRBV12-4 and J is TRBJ2-7; perhaps TRBD1 as D (6 bases). The CDR3 runs to 15 residues. V lost 5 bases to trimming and J lost 2 bases, with 16 bases between them. CDR3 sequence: CASSNTRDTAYEQYF. The CDR3 region has the DNA TGTGCCAGCAGTAACACCCGGGACACCGCCTACGAGCAGTACTTC.

This clonotype was counted at least ten times. This chain joins TRBV9 and TRBJ2-5; a weak D match, TRBD2 (5 bases). This CDR3 contains 13 residues. Trimming removed 3 bases at V and 8 bases at J, with 14 bases between. From germline, CDR1 is SGDLS and CDR2 YYNGEE. The CDR3 protein is CASSDGGHPTQYF. CDR3 sequence (DNA): TGTGCCAGCAGCGATGGCGGGCACCCTACCCAGTACTTC. The entire variable domain, with the rest obtained from reference TRBV9 and TRBJ2-5, is as follows: DSGVTQTPKHLITATGQRVTLRCSPRSGDLSVYWYQQSLDQGLQFLIQYYNGEERAKGNILERFSAQQFPDLHSELNLSSLELGDSALYFCASSDGGHPTQYFGPGTRLLVL.

The CDR3 spells CASSLTSGGLDEQFF. CDR3 bases: TGTGCCAGCAGTCTAACTAGCGGGGGGTTGGATGAGCAGTTCTTC. The V and J genes are TRBV6-1 and TRBJ2-1; 12 bases fit TRBD2. Germline CDR1 and CDR2: MNHNS and SASEGT. V lost 5 bases to trimming and J lost 8 bases; unmatched junction nucleotides: 7. The CDR3 loop spans 15 amino acids.

This clonotype was counted a few times. The CDR3 reads CASSFNRVNQPQHF. The CDR3 DNA follows: TGTGCCAGCAGCTTTAACAGGGTAAATCAGCCCCAGCATTTT. The genes are TRBV5-8 and TRBJ1-5; weak D call: TRBD1 (6 bases). V gave up 2 bases and J gave up 4 bases, with 10 bases separating them. Germline lookup yields CDR1 SGHTS and CDR2 YDEGEE. CDR3 length: 14 residues.

This clonotype has ten or more counts. The rearrangement links TRBV6-5 to TRBJ2-1; 8 bases line up with TRBD2. Trimming at V came to 4 bases and at J to 8 bases, leaving 4 bases not matched to a gene. Germline V gene data show CDR1 as MNHEY and CDR2 as SVGAGI. The length of the CDR3 is 13 residues. CDR3 DNA sequence: TGTGCCAGCAGTTCCCCAGCGGGGGATGAGCAGTTCTTC. It codes for CASSSPAGDEQFF.

The chain joins TRBV27 to TRBJ2-1; TRBD2 matches at 9 bases. This CDR3 region has 16 residues. CDR1 is MNHEY and CDR2 is SMNVEV in the germline V gene (reference sequence). V lost 5 bases and J lost 4; bases outside the gene matches: 9. CDR3 nucleotide sequence: TGTGCCAGCAGTCAGCAGGTAGCGGGGGTTTACAATGAGCAGTTCTTC. Protein sequence: CASSQQVAGVYNEQFF.

This clonotype was picked up a small number of times. The chain joins TRBV6-1 to TRBJ1-1; a weak D match, TRBD1 (5 bases). The CDR3 extends over 16 amino acids. Trimming took off 1 base at V and 5 bases at J, with 17 bases between the two ends. Germline CDR1 MNHNS, CDR2 SASEGT. The CDR3 DNA reads TGTGCCAGCAGTGAAGGGGCCCCTCCAGGGCGGACTGAAGCTTTCTTT. Residues: CASSEGAPPGRTEAFF.

This clonotype came up many times. V is TRBV7-9 and J is TRBJ2-3; maybe TRBD1 (5 bases). The CDR3 totals 13 residues. Germline-derived CDR1 and CDR2 are SEHNR and FQNEAQ (reference sequence). With 8 bases removed from V and 2 bases from J, the gap between germline ends came to 11 bases. In DNA form, the CDR3 reads TGTGCCAGCCTGGACACCATCACAGATACGCAGTATTTT. The encoded protein is CASLDTITDTQYF.

This clonotype was seen more than once but under ten times. The J gene is TRBJ2-1, the V gene TRBV9, with a possible D match to TRBD1 (6 bases). The CDR3 is 12 residues long. Trimming took off 3 bases at V and 7 bases at J, with 8 bases between the two ends. Germline V lookup: CDR1 SGDLS, CDR2 YYNGEE. CDR3 protein: CASSAGVNEQFF. In nucleotides, the CDR3 is TGTGCCAGCAGCGCAGGGGTAAATGAGCAGTTCTTC. Drawing the rest from reference TRBV9 and TRBJ2-1, the complete variable domain is DSGVTQTPKHLITATGQRVTLRCSPRSGDLSVYWYQQSLDQGLQFLIQYYNGEERAKGNILERFSAQQFPDLHSELNLSSLELGDSALYFCASSAGVNEQFFGPGTRLTVL.

The chain carries TRBV12-3 or TRBV12-4 and TRBJ2-7; no reliable D call. The CDR3 sequence is 13 residues long. Trimming took 4 bases from V and 3 from J, leaving 10 bases between them. This CDR3 is CASSSTERYEQYF. CDR3 DNA: TGTGCCAGCAGTTCAACGGAGCGCTACGAGCAGTACTTC.

CDR3 in DNA: TGTGCCAGCAGCCCCCGGGAATCCTACGAGCAGTACTTC. Protein product: CASSPRESYEQYF. The chain couples TRBV14 to TRBJ2-7; tentatively, D is TRBD2 (5 bases). Trimming took 4 bases from V and 1 from J, leaving 8 bases between them. Per the germline V gene, CDR1 is SGHDN and CDR2 is FVKESK. This CDR3 spans 13 amino acids.

This clonotype was counted only a few times. The genes are TRBV12-3 or TRBV12-4 and TRBJ2-6; D uncertain. Trimming took 0 bases from V and 2 from J, leaving 20 bases between them. CDR3 length: 20 residues. CDR3 in amino acids: CASSLARFEIRDTGANVLTF. The CDR3 DNA follows: TGTGCCAGCAGTTTAGCGCGGTTCGAGATCAGAGATACTGGGGCCAACGTCCTGACTTTC.

The table lists this clonotype with many counts. The chain joins TRBV7-9 to TRBJ2-7; D may be TRBD2 (6 bases). Germline V gives CDR1 SEHNR, CDR2 FQNEAQ (reference sequence). This CDR3 comprises 13 residues. The germline V and J ends were trimmed by 5 bases and 1 base, with 9 bases remaining between them. This chain's CDR3 is CASSDGTSYEQYF. The CDR3 DNA sequence: TGTGCCAGCAGCGACGGGACTTCCTACGAGCAGTACTTC.